The 23 T cell receptor beta chains below all came from one sample that was sequenced in a study of T cell repertoires in cytomegalovirus infection. Each CDR3 protein is one row after TCRdb ran MiXCR on the reads. In the table there are 150,000 to 200,000 distinct CDR3 sequences, 8% to 10% of which are singletons. Sequenced: PBMCs. The receptors were sampled from a human donor in good health (CMV status not recorded). Some clones in this sample may be carry-over from other donors' samples.

The table lists this clonotype with many counts. V usage is TRBV7-9 and J usage is TRBJ2-1, with a possible D match to TRBD2 (6 bases). V was shortened by 1 base and J by 8 bases, with 15 bases between the two germline ends. The CDR3 length is 15 residues. In germline, CDR1 is SEHNR, CDR2 FQNEAQ (reference sequence). CDR3 protein: CASSLVGLAIHEQFF. The CDR3 DNA reads TGTGCCAGCAGCTTAGTGGGACTCGCAATTCATGAGCAGTTCTTC.

This clonotype was counted ten times or more. The J gene is TRBJ2-3, the V gene TRBV7-2; either TRBD1 or TRBD2 may supply D (5 bases each). The CDR3 sequence is 14 residues long. The germline gives CDR1 SGHTA, CDR2 FQGNSA. Trimming took 5 bases from V and 4 from J, leaving 13 bases between them. CDR3 sequence: CASSPGTAPDTQYF. The CDR3 DNA is TGTGCCAGCAGCCCCGGGACCGCGCCAGATACGCAGTATTTT.

This clonotype was counted many times. The chain employs TRBV6-2 or TRBV6-3 and TRBJ2-3, with D perhaps assigned TRBD1 or TRBD2 (6 bases each). This CDR3 is 15 amino acids long. From germline, CDR1 is MNHEY and CDR2 SVGEGT. Trimming left V 1 base short and J 5 bases short, with 13 bases between. CDR3 DNA sequence: TGTGCCAGCAGTTACTTTGGCAGGGGAGGAGATACGCAGTATTTT. The encoded protein is CASSYFGRGGDTQYF.

This clonotype was counted ten times or more. V gene TRBV7-9 combines with J gene TRBJ2-1; 11 nucleotides align to TRBD2. The ends lost 0 bases at V and 3 bases at J; junction bases unmatched: 4. The CDR3 consists of 17 residues. Germline CDR1 is SEHNR and CDR2 is FQNEAQ (reference sequence). As DNA, the CDR3 is TGTGCCAGCAGCTTAGCGACGACTAGCGGGAACTACAATGAGCAGTTCTTC. This encodes CASSLATTSGNYNEQFF.

With respect to this clonotype: This may arise from a read error, as a much more abundant clone is one base away. This chain links TRBV29-1 with TRBJ2-5; D may be TRBD1 (6 bases). Germline CDR1 SQVTM, CDR2 ANQGSEA. Trimming cost V 7 bases and J 4 bases, with 16 bases left between them. The CDR3 runs 13 residues. The CDR3 loop is CSGAQGTRETQYF. CDR3 DNA sequence: TGCAGCGGAGCACAGGGAACAAGAGAGACCCAGTACTTC.

This clonotype was seen repeatedly, ten times or more. The chain's CDR3 is CASSLRSPGLAGGLQETQYF. The CDR3 DNA reads TGTGCCAGCAGCTTAAGGTCGCCGGGACTAGCGGGAGGCCTACAAGAGACCCAGTACTTC. The chain is built from TRBV7-2 and TRBJ2-5; 15 positions match TRBD2. J was trimmed by 2 bases and V by 2 bases; bases with no gene match: 12. The germline CDR1 and CDR2 sequences are SGHTA and FQGNSA. CDR3 length equals 20 residues.

This clonotype was picked up many times. This rearrangement joins TRBV11-2 to TRBJ2-5; D is undetermined. Germline CDR1 reads SGHAT; CDR2 reads FQNNGV. The V and J ends lost 3 bases and 3 bases respectively, with 11 bases between them. This CDR3 spans 14 amino acids. In DNA form, the CDR3 reads TGTGCCAGCAGCTTCTCAGGCGCGAAAGAGACCCAGTACTTC. Its protein is CASSFSGAKETQYF.

This clonotype was recorded many times. V gene TRBV15 combines with J gene TRBJ1-6, with D maybe TRBD1 (6 bases). This CDR3 spans 12 amino acids. Trimming shortened V by 1 base and J by 14 bases, and 9 bases separated the two germline ends. Germline assignment: CDR1 LNHNV and CDR2 YYDKDF (reference sequence). The CDR3 DNA follows: TGTGCCACCAGCAGAGTCGGGGGCACCCTCCACTTT. Translating gives CATSRVGGTLHF.

This clonotype was picked up a small number of times. One end of the junction does not line up with germline, which may come from a read error. This chain uses TRBV5-4 with TRBJ1-2, with TRBD1 identical over 9 bases. Germline CDR1 SGHNT, CDR2 YYREEE (reference sequence). CDR3 size: 14 residues. In nucleotides, the CDR3 is TGTGCCAACAGCTCACAGGGGGCGCGTGAGGGCTACACCTTC. Translated: CANSSQGAREGYTF.

This clonotype has ten or more counts. The rearrangement uses TRBV23-1 and TRBJ2-3; a possible D gene is TRBD1 (7 bases). TRBV23-1 has ORF status, its function being uncertain. This CDR3 spans 15 amino acids. Between the trimmed V and J ends, which lost 8 bases and 2 bases, there was a span of 17 bases. The CDR3 region is CASWTLRGATDTQYF. The CDR3 DNA reads as TGCGCCAGCTGGACCCTCAGGGGGGCCACAGATACGCAGTATTTT.

This clonotype occurred a few times. CDR3 coding DNA: TGTGCCATAGAGACAACGGGACGGGGGAACACTGAAGCTTTCTTT. Encoded protein: CAIETTGRGNTEAFF. The genes are TRBV15 and TRBJ1-1, with D possibly being TRBD1 (5 bases). The CDR3 consists of 15 residues. V lost 10 bases and J 1 base, leaving 19 bases between the germline ends. Germline assignment: CDR1 LNHNV and CDR2 YYDKDF (reference sequence).

In its sample, this clonotype was seen many times. The chain employs TRBV7-2 and TRBJ1-5; 9 nucleotides align to TRBD1. The CDR3 covers 15 residues. Germline V lookup: CDR1 SGHTA, CDR2 FQGNSA. After removal of 5 bases from V and 2 bases from J, the junction contained 4 bases not matched to a gene. The CDR3 coding sequence is TGTGCCAGCAGCCCTACAGGGGGCGGCAATCAGCCCCAGCATTTT. Translation gives CASSPTGGGNQPQHF.

This clonotype came up many times. The V call is TRBV7-6, the J call TRBJ2-7; the D gene is possibly TRBD2 (6 bases). V lost 3 bases and J lost 3, with 21 bases in between. Germline-derived CDR1 and CDR2 are SGHVS and FNYEAQ. The CDR3 spans 17 residues. This chain's CDR3 is CASSFSPMASGDYEQYF. CDR3 nucleotides: TGTGCCAGCAGCTTTTCCCCTATGGCTTCGGGGGACTACGAGCAGTACTTC.

Ten or more counts support this clonotype. The rearrangement links TRBV20-1 to TRBJ2-7; D is unresolved. Looked up from germline, CDR1 is DFQATT and CDR2 is SNEGSKA (reference sequence). Trimming cost V 0 bases and J 0 bases, with 9 bases left between them. This CDR3 comprises 14 residues. Here the CDR3 reads CSARDSTYSYEQYF. In DNA form, the CDR3 reads TGCAGTGCTAGAGACTCTACATACTCCTACGAGCAGTACTTC.

The CDR3: CASSPGGSNTDTQYF. The DNA of the CDR3 is TGTGCCAGCAGCCCGGGAGGGTCCAACACAGATACGCAGTATTTT. The chain joins TRBV6-1 to TRBJ2-3; 8 bases fit TRBD2. The CDR3 consists of 15 residues. The ends lost 6 bases at V and 2 bases at J; junction bases unmatched: 7. The germline CDR1 and CDR2 sequences are MNHNS and SASEGT.

This clonotype was detected ten times or more. The chain recombines TRBV7-2 with TRBJ2-2; D possibly corresponds to TRBD2 (5 bases). The CDR3 consists of 13 residues. Trimming removed 5 bases from V and 6 bases from J, with 10 bases in between. Germline-derived CDR1 and CDR2 are SGHTA and FQGNSA. CDR3 nucleotide sequence: TGTGCCAGCAGCCTGGGAGTCGCCGGGGAGCTGTTTTTT. Translated, it gives CASSLGVAGELFF.

This clonotype occurred once. This chain uses TRBV15 with TRBJ1-2, with a possible D match to TRBD1 (6 bases). The CDR3 runs to 14 residues. Germline CDR1 reads LNHNV; CDR2 reads YYDKDF (reference sequence). V was clipped by 3 bases and J by 2 bases, with 10 bases between them. The CDR3 loop reads CATSSKGGNYGYTF. CDR3 sequence (DNA): TGTGCCACCAGCAGCAAGGGGGGGAACTATGGCTACACCTTC.

This clonotype was observed many times. V gene TRBV12-3 or TRBV12-4 combines with J gene TRBJ2-7, with TRBD2 identical over 8 bases. The V and J ends lost 9 bases and 8 bases, in that order; junction bases with no gene match: 15. The CDR3 spans 14 residues. The CDR3 spells CASTTSREGRKQYF. Written as DNA, the CDR3 is TGTGCCAGTACCACATCCCGGGAGGGCCGGAAGCAGTACTTC.

At least ten counts were recorded for this clonotype. This sequence joins TRBV7-8 and TRBJ2-2, with D hard to call. The CDR3 is 13 amino acids. The V gene's germline CDR1 is SGHVS and CDR2 FQNEAQ. Trimming removed 4 bases at V and 3 bases at J, with 6 bases between. This CDR3 is CASSSSDTGELFF. The CDR3 DNA is TGTGCCAGCAGCTCTTCGGACACCGGGGAGCTGTTTTTT.

Concerning this clonotype itself: Sequence at one end of the junction differs from germline and may be a read error. V is TRBV28 and J is TRBJ1-5, with D unresolved. CDR1 is MDHEN, CDR2 SYDVKM, per germline. CDR3 length: 13 amino acids. CDR3 nucleotide sequence: TGTGCCAGCAGTTTATTGGGGAATCAGCCCAAGCATTTT. This codes for CASSLLGNQPKHF.

This rearrangement joins TRBV27 to TRBJ1-4; D gene unclear. There are 14 residues in the CDR3. The ends were cut back, 0 bases at V and 7 bases at J, with 9 bases in the middle. Germline-derived CDR1 and CDR2 are MNHEY and SMNVEV (reference sequence). CDR3 sequence reads: CASSLSPPGEKLFF. CDR3 sequence (DNA): TGTGCCAGCAGTTTATCCCCCCCTGGTGAAAAACTGTTTTTT.

This clonotype showed up many times. The V gene is TRBV7-8, the J gene TRBJ2-2; 8 nucleotides line up with TRBD2. The CDR3 runs 16 residues. Germline loops: CDR1 SGHVS, CDR2 FQNEAQ. The junction had 5 bases not matched to a gene; V was cut back by 5 bases and J by 0 bases. Here the CDR3 reads CASSPLAAANTGELFF. CDR3 sequence (DNA): TGTGCCAGCAGCCCACTAGCGGCCGCGAACACCGGGGAGCTGTTTTTT. Together with reference TRBV7-8 and TRBJ2-2, the CDR3 gives the full variable domain: GAGVSQSPRYKVAKRGQDVALRCDPISGHVSLFWYQQALGQGPEFLTYFQNEAQLDKSGLPSDRFFAERPEGSVSTLKIQRTQQEDSAVYLCASSPLAAANTGELFFGEGSRLTVL.

This clonotype was seen at least ten times. The chain is built from TRBV28 and TRBJ1-4; unclear D gene. The CDR3 runs 14 residues. Germline V gene data show CDR1 as MDHEN and CDR2 as SYDVKM. Trimming removed 6 bases from V and 7 bases from J, with 15 bases in between. CDR3 amino acids: CASRIRRTGEKLFF. DNA for the CDR3: TGTGCCAGCAGAATCCGCCGGACGGGTGAAAAACTGTTTTTT.